This T cell receptor beta chain was profiled in a study of CD8 T cells in Susac syndrome. CDR3 length: 15 amino acids. V shed 2 bases and J shed 4 bases, with 12 bases lying between them. Germline CDR1 SGHRS, CDR2 YFSETQ. After extraction with the RNeasy kit, about 0.5 to 1 ug of the RNA was reverse transcribed using random hexamers. MiXCR, applied by TCRdb to the immunoSEQ multiplex PCR reads, yields one record per CDR3 protein. The table includes 180,000 or so distinct CDR3 sequences, roughly 94% detected once. The sample consisted of CD4+ T cells from PBMCs. The genes are TRBV5-1 and TRBJ2-2; perhaps TRBD1 as D (6 bases). This clonotype was sampled from a human donor with Susac syndrome. The CDR3 sequence is CASSFRGIITGELFF. CDR3 nucleotide sequence: TGCGCCAGCAGCTTTAGGGGGATTATCACCGGGGAGCTGTTTTTT. The full variable domain, in which reference TRBV5-1 and TRBJ2-2 provide the parts outside the CDR3, is KAGVTQTPRYLIKTRGQQVTLSCSPISGHRSVSWYQQTPGQGLQFLFEYFSETQRNKGNFPGRFSGRQFSNSRSEMNVSTLELGDSALYLCASSFRGIITGELFFGEGSRLTVL.